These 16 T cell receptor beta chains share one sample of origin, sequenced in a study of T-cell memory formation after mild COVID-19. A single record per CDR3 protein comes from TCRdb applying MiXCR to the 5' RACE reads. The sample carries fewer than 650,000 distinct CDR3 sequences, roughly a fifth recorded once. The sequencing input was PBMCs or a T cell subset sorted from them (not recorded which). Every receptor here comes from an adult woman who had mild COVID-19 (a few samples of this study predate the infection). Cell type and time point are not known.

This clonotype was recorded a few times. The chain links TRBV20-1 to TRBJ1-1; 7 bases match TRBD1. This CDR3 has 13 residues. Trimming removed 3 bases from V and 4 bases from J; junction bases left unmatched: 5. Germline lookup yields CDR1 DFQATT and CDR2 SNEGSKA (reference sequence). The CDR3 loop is CSASNQGVTEAFF. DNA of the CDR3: TGCAGTGCTAGCAACCAGGGGGTCACTGAAGCTTTCTTT.

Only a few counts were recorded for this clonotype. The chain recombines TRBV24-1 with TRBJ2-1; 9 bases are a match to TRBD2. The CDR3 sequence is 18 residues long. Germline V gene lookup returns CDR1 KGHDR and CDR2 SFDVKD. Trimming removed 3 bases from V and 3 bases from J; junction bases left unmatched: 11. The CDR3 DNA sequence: TGTGCCACCAGTGATCCCAGGACAGAACTAGCGGGCTACAATGAGCAGTTCTTC. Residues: CATSDPRTELAGYNEQFF.

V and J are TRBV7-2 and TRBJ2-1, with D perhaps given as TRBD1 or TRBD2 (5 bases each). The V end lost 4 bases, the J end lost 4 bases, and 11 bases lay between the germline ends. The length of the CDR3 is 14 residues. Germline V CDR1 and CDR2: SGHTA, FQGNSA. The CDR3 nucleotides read TGTGCCAGCAGCTACCGGGACGGGTACAATGAGCAGTTCTTC. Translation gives CASSYRDGYNEQFF.

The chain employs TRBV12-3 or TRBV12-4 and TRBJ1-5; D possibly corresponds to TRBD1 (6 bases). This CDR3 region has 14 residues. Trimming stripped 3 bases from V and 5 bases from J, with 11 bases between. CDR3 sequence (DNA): TGTGCCAGCAGTTTTCAGGGGTTGGATCAGCCCCAGCATTTT. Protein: CASSFQGLDQPQHF.

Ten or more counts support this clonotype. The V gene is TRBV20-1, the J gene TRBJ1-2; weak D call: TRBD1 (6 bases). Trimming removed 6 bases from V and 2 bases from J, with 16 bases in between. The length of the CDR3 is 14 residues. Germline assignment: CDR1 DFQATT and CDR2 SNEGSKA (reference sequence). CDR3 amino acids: CSADPDRQNYGYTF. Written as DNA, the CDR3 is TGCAGTGCAGATCCCGACAGGCAGAACTATGGCTACACCTTC.

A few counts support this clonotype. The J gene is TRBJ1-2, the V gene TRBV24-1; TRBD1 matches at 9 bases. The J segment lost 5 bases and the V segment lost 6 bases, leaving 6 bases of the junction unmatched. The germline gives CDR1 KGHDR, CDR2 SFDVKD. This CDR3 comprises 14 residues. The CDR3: CATSRTGETYGYTF. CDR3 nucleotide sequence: TGTGCCACCAGTCGGACAGGGGAGACGTATGGCTACACCTTC.

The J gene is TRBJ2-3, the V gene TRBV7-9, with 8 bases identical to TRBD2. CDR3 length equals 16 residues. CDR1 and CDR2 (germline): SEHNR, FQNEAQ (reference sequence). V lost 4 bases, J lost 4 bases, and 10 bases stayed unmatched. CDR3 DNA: TGTGCCAGCAGCTACCCCCCTTCGGGAGGGCCAGATACGCAGTATTTT. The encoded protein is CASSYPPSGGPDTQYF.

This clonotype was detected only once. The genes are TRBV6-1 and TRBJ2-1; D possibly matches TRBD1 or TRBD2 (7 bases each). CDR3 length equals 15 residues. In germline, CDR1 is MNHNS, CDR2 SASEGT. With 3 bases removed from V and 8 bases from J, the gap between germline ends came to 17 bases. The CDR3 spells CASSDGQGGGDEQFF. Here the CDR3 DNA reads TGTGCCAGCAGTGATGGCCAGGGGGGGGGAGATGAGCAGTTCTTC.

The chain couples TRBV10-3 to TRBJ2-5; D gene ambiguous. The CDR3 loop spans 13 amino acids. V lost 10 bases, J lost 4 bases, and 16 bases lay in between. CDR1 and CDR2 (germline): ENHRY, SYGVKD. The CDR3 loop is CASSPRARETQYF. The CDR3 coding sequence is TGTGCCAGCTCGCCTAGGGCCAGAGAGACCCAGTACTTC.

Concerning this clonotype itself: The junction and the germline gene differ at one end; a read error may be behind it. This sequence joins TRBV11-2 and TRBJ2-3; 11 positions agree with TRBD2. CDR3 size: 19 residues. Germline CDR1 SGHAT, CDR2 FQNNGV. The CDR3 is CASSLVPVVAGGSTDKQYF. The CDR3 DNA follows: TGTGCCAGCAGCTTAGTCCCCGTGGTAGCGGGAGGGTCCACAGATAAGCAGTATTTT. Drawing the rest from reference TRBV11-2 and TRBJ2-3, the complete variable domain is EAGVAQSPRYKIIEKRQSVAFWCNPISGHATLYWYQQILGQGPKLLIQFQNNGVVDDSQLPKDRFSAERLKGVDSTLKIQPAKLEDSAVYLCASSLVPVVAGGSTDKQYFGPGTRLTVL.

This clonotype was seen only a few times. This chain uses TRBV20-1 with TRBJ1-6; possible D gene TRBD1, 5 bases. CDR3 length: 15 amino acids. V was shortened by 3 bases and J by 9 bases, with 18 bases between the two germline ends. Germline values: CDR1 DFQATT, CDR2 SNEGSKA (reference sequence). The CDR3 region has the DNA TGCAGTGCTAGGGTGGGGGATAGGGTTACTTCACCCCTCCACTTT. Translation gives CSARVGDRVTSPLHF.

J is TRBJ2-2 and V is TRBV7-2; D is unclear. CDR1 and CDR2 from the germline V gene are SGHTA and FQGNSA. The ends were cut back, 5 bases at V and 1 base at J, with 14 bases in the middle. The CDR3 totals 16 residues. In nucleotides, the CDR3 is TGTGCCAGCAGCCCCTGGGCGCAGATGAACACCGGGGAGCTGTTTTTT. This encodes CASSPWAQMNTGELFF. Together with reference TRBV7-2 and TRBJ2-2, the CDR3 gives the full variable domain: GAGVSQSPSNKVTEKGKDVELRCDPISGHTALYWYRQSLGQGLEFLIYFQGNSAPDKSGLPSDRFSAERTGGSVSTLTIQRTQQEDSAVYLCASSPWAQMNTGELFFGEGSRLTVL.

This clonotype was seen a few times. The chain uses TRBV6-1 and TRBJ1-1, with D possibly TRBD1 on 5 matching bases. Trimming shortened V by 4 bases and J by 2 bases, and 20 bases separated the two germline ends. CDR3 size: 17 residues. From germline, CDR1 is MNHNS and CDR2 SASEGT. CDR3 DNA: TGTGCCAGCAGTGCCTCCGGGACCGATTATTTAAACACTGAAGCTTTCTTT. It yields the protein CASSASGTDYLNTEAFF.

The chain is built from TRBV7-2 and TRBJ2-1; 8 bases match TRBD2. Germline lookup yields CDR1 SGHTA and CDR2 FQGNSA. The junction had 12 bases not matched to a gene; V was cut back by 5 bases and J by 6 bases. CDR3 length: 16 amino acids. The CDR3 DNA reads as TGTGCCAGCAGCCAGCCGGGGTCCACTAGCGGCAATGAGCAGTTCTTC. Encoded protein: CASSQPGSTSGNEQFF.

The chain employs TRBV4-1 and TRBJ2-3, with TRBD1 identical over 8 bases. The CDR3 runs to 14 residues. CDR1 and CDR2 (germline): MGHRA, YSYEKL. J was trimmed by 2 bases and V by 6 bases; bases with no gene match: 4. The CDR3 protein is CASSWTGYTDTQYF. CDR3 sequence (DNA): TGCGCCAGCAGTTGGACAGGGTACACAGATACGCAGTATTTT.

CDR3 region: CASREGGGGAPRSETQYF. DNA for the CDR3: TGTGCCAGCAGGGAAGGCGGCGGGGGGGCGCCAAGGTCCGAGACCCAGTACTTC. V gene TRBV7-2 combines with J gene TRBJ2-5; the match to TRBD2 covers 9 bases. Germline CDR1 is SGHTA and CDR2 is FQGNSA. The junction had 19 bases not matched to a gene; V was cut back by 6 bases and J by 5 bases. CDR3 length equals 18 residues.